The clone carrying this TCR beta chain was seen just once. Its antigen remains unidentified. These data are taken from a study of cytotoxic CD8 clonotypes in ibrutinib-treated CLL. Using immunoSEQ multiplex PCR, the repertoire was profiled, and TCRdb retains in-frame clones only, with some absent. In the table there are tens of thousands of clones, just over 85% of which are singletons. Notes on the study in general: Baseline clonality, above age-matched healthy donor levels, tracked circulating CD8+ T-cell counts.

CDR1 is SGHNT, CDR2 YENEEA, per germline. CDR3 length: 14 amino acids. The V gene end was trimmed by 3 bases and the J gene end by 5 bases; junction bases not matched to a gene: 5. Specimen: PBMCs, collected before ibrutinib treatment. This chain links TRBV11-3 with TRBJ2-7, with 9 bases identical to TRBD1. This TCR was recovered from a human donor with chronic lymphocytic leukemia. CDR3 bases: TGTGCCAGCAGCTTTGTGACAGGGGGGAACGAGCAGTACTTC. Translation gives CASSFVTGGNEQYF.